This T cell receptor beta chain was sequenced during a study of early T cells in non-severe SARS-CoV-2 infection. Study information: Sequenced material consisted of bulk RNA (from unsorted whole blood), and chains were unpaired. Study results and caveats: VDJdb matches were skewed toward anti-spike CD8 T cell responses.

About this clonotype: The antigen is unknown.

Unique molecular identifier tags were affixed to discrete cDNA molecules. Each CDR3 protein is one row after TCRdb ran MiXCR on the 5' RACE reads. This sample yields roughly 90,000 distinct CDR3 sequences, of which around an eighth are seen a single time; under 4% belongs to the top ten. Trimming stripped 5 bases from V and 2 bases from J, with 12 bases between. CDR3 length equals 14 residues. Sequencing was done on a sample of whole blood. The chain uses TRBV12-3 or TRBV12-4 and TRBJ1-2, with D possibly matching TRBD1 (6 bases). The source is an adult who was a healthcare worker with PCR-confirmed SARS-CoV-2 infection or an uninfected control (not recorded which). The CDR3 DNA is TGTGCCAGCAGTGCTGCAGGGGAAAACTATGGCTACACCTTC. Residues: CASSAAGENYGYTF.